This T cell receptor beta chain was sequenced in a study of cytomegalovirus exposure and HLA in healthy donors. Study-wide context: About 77 million unique TCRs from HLA-typed donors made up an early data release. For the roughly 400 genotyped donors, about 79% fell within the Caucasian-associated ancestry cluster.

As concerns this clone: The antigen is unknown.

The CDR3 is 17 residues long. Trimming took 1 base from V and 0 from J, leaving 12 bases between them. Germline V gene sequence: CDR1 SGHDN, CDR2 FVKESK. Regarding the study as a whole: Most TCR beta V segments were productive about 87% or about 30% of the time in an earlier analysis. There were reportedly fewer N-insertions in an Asian-associated ancestry cluster than the roughly 670-donor mean, in a later analysis.

The PCR ran on 60 Vbeta and 13 Jbeta primers. Sequencing was performed with immunoSEQ multiplex PCR; in TCRdb, only in-frame clones are kept and a portion is missing. The sample lists roughly 120,000 clones; approximately 80% were seen once. The chain couples TRBV14 to TRBJ1-4, with D uncertain. Material for sequencing was PBMCs. The TCR was taken from a human donor in good health. CDR3 nucleotide sequence: TGTGCCAGCAGCCAAGTACGGGTCCTTCCAACTAATGAAAAACTGTTTTTT. It yields the protein CASSQVRVLPTNEKLFF. The full variable domain, completed using reference TRBV14 and TRBJ1-4, is EAGVTQFPSHSVIEKGQTVTLRCDPISGHDNLYWYRRVMGKEIKFLLHFVKESKQDESGMPNNRFLAERTGGTYSTLKVQPAELEDSGVYFCASSQVRVLPTNEKLFFGSGTQLSVL.